The 5 T cell receptor beta chains below were found in one sample sequenced in a study of response to subunit inactivated influenza vaccine. Each CDR3 protein gets one entry after TCRdb re-called the RT-PCR reads with MiXCR. The sample holds under 550,000 distinct CDR3 sequences, around 7.7% seen once. Specimen: PBMCs from blood, collected less than 30 months after vaccination. These receptors were obtained from a man between 50 and 75 years old who received an inactivated influenza vaccine.

The V call is TRBV12-3 or TRBV12-4, the J call TRBJ2-1; TRBD1 agrees at 10 bases. The length of the CDR3 is 16 residues. V trimming: 7 bases; J trimming: 12 bases; junction bases outside the gene matches: 18. Written as DNA, the CDR3 is TGTGCCAGCACCCCCCTGACAGGGGGCCCCATTAAGGGGCAGTTCTTC. It encodes CASTPLTGGPIKGQFF.

This clonotype showed up just a few times. V is TRBV11-2 and J is TRBJ2-4, with D possibly being TRBD2 (5 bases). The germline V gene encodes CDR1 SGHAT and CDR2 FQNNGV. V lost 5 bases and J lost 0, with 11 bases in between. This CDR3 contains 15 residues. The CDR3 region is CASSGGNLAKNIQYF. For the CDR3, the DNA is TGTGCCAGCAGCGGAGGTAACTTAGCCAAAAACATTCAGTACTTC.

This clonotype was picked up a small number of times. This sequence joins TRBV20-1 and TRBJ2-3, with 9 bases identical to TRBD1. The CDR3 runs 13 residues. Germline CDR1 is DFQATT and CDR2 is SNEGSKA (reference sequence). V shed 6 bases, J shed 7 bases, and the junction held 8 bases outside the gene matches. CDR3 DNA: TGCAGTGCCCCTAGGACAGGGGAGAATACGCAGTATTTT. It codes for CSAPRTGENTQYF.

Regarding this clonotype: A read error is possible here, since a much larger clone lies one base away. This chain joins TRBV9 and TRBJ2-7; D perhaps matches TRBD1 (6 bases). The CDR3 contains 13 residues. Trimming removed 0 bases from V and 6 bases from J, with 10 bases in between. Germline lookup yields CDR1 SGDLS and CDR2 YYNGEE. CDR3 region: CASSVGFRGEQYF. The CDR3 DNA sequence: TGTGCCAGCAGCGTAGGTTTCAGGGGCGAGCAGTACTTC.

This rearrangement joins TRBV5-1 to TRBJ2-7; D may match TRBD1 or TRBD2 (6 bases each). The germline V and J ends were trimmed by 2 bases and 0 bases, with 12 bases remaining between them. Germline lookup yields CDR1 SGHRS and CDR2 YFSETQ. The CDR3 is 15 residues long. Written as DNA, the CDR3 is TGCGCCAGCAGCTTAGGAGGGGACAACTCCTACGAGCAGTACTTC. It translates to CASSLGGDNSYEQYF. The variable domain in full, with the rest retrieved from reference TRBV5-1 and TRBJ2-7, is KAGVTQTPRYLIKTRGQQVTLSCSPISGHRSVSWYQQTPGQGLQFLFEYFSETQRNKGNFPGRFSGRQFSNSRSEMNVSTLELGDSALYLCASSLGGDNSYEQYFGPGTRLTVT.